The next 19 T cell receptor beta chains were all read from a single sample in a study of tumor-infiltrating lymphocytes in localized non-small cell lung cancer. Some clones are missing from TCRdb's copy, which holds only in-frame ones; the method was immunoSEQ multiplex PCR. The sample comprises 15,000 or so clones, approximately 80% of which are singletons, and about 2.5% rests with the top ten. The specimen was lung tumor tissue. The receptors here all came from a human donor with non-small cell lung cancer.

The gene calls are TRBV7-2 and TRBJ2-2; D possibly uses TRBD1 or TRBD2 (5 bases each). In germline, CDR1 is SGHTA, CDR2 FQGNSA. V was trimmed by 10 bases and J by 4 bases, leaving 13 bases between them. The CDR3 loop spans 13 amino acids. In DNA form, the CDR3 reads TGTGCCACACGCGAGGGGTTCACCGGGGAGCTGTTTTTT. It yields the protein CATREGFTGELFF.

The genes are TRBV9 and TRBJ1-1; 8 bases match TRBD1. Germline V gene sequence: CDR1 SGDLS, CDR2 YYNGEE. J was trimmed by 1 base and V by 3 bases; bases with no gene match: 14. The CDR3 contains 18 residues. DNA for the CDR3: TGTGCCAGCAGCGGGGGAACCGGGACAGGTGGTAGGAACACTGAAGCTTTCTTT. Protein: CASSGGTGTGGRNTEAFF.

This clone was observed a few times. J is TRBJ1-5 and V is TRBV30, with D hard to call. This CDR3 is built from 14 residues. The germline gives CDR1 GTSNPN, CDR2 SVGIG (reference sequence). The V end lost 0 bases, the J end lost 6 bases, and 12 bases lay between the germline ends. The CDR3 spells CAWSVVSGGQPQHF. The CDR3 bases are TGTGCCTGGAGTGTTGTGTCGGGTGGTCAGCCCCAGCATTTT.

V is TRBV11-3 and J is TRBJ2-5; D might be TRBD1 (5 bases). The ends were cut back, 8 bases at V and 5 bases at J, with 18 bases in the middle. The germline gives CDR1 SGHNT, CDR2 YENEEA. This CDR3 has 14 amino acids. The CDR3 sequence: CASASVGAGETQYF. The CDR3 coding sequence is TGTGCCAGCGCAAGTGTAGGGGCCGGCGAGACCCAGTACTTC.

The genes are TRBV11-3 and TRBJ1-5; D is unresolved. Deletions cut 4 bases from V and 2 bases from J, with 6 bases between. The CDR3 is 13 amino acids. Germline-derived CDR1 and CDR2 are SGHNT and YENEEA. The CDR3 bases are TGTGCCAGCAGCTCGTCGGGCAATCAGCCCCAGCATTTT. Residues: CASSSSGNQPQHF.

The chain uses TRBV6-4 and TRBJ2-1, with 13 bases that match TRBD2. Germline V gene sequence: CDR1 MRHNA, CDR2 SNTAGT. The CDR3 has 14 amino acids. V was clipped by 4 bases and J by 6 bases; unmatched bases: 0. CDR3 bases: TGTGCCAGCAGTGGGACTAGCGGGAGCAATGAGCAGTTCTTC. Translated: CASSGTSGSNEQFF.

This rearrangement joins TRBV9 to TRBJ2-5, with a possible D match to TRBD1 (6 bases). CDR3 length equals 17 residues. CDR1 is SGDLS, CDR2 YYNGEE, per germline. Trimming took off 0 bases at V and 5 bases at J, with 20 bases between the two ends. CDR3 sequence reads: CASSVDVQGNGRETQYF. CDR3 sequence (DNA): TGTGCCAGCAGCGTAGACGTCCAGGGGAACGGAAGGGAGACCCAGTACTTC.

The chain employs TRBV5-4 and TRBJ2-5, with a possible D match to TRBD2 (6 bases). Looked up from germline, CDR1 is SGHNT and CDR2 is YYREEE (reference sequence). The CDR3 runs to 15 residues. Trimming stripped 5 bases from V and 5 bases from J, with 19 bases between. This CDR3 is CASSREWGEWETQYF. CDR3 bases: TGTGCCAGCAGTCGGGAGTGGGGCGAGTGGGAGACCCAGTACTTC.

This chain joins TRBV11-2 and TRBJ1-4, with TRBD1 matching 7 bases. The V and J ends lost 5 bases and 2 bases, in that order; junction bases with no gene match: 17. Germline CDR1 reads SGHAT; CDR2 reads FQNNGV. This CDR3 is 19 amino acids long. CDR3 coding DNA: TGTGCCAGCAGCCCCCCTTACATCGGACAGGTAGCGACTAATGAAAAACTGTTTTTT. Protein: CASSPPYIGQVATNEKLFF.

The rearrangement uses TRBV7-2 and TRBJ2-7, with D unresolved. Germline lookup yields CDR1 SGHTA and CDR2 FQGNSA. The CDR3 is 15 residues long. The germline V and J ends were trimmed by 0 bases and 2 bases, with 11 bases remaining between them. The CDR3 loop is CASSLAGFQTYEQYF. The CDR3 DNA follows: TGTGCCAGCAGCTTAGCGGGGTTTCAAACCTACGAGCAGTACTTC.

The CDR3 DNA follows: TGTGCCTGGAGTGTAAAGGGACAGGGGGCAGATACGCAGTATTTT. It is translated as CAWSVKGQGADTQYF. V usage is TRBV30 and J usage is TRBJ2-3, with 11 nucleotides matching TRBD1. The CDR3 consists of 15 residues. The V gene end was trimmed by 0 bases and the J gene end by 4 bases; junction bases not matched to a gene: 3. Germline V gene sequence: CDR1 GTSNPN, CDR2 SVGIG (reference sequence).

In this sample, this clone turned up once. The J gene is TRBJ2-5, the V gene TRBV30, with 8 bases aligning to TRBD2. The CDR3 loop spans 13 amino acids. The germline V gene encodes CDR1 GTSNPN and CDR2 SVGIG (reference sequence). The junction had 5 bases not matched to a gene; V was cut back by 4 bases and J by 4 bases. DNA for the CDR3: TGTGCCTGGAATGAGCGGGGGAGAGAGACCCAGTACTTC. Protein: CAWNERGRETQYF.

The gene calls are TRBV6-5 and TRBJ1-3; 9 bases are shared with TRBD1. V lost 4 bases to trimming and J lost 4 bases; unmatched junction nucleotides: 5. This CDR3 contains 15 residues. The V gene's germline CDR1 is MNHEY and CDR2 SVGAGI. The CDR3 is CASSLQGAVGNTIYF. DNA for the CDR3: TGTGCCAGCAGTTTACAGGGGGCCGTCGGAAACACCATATATTTT.

CDR3 region: CASSRGGQGVWEQYF. As DNA, the CDR3 is TGTGCCAGCAGTCGAGGGGGACAGGGGGTCTGGGAGCAGTACTTC. The V and J genes are TRBV25-1 and TRBJ2-7; 11 bases align to TRBD1. V dropped 5 bases and J dropped 7; count of bases not matched to a gene: 10. Germline V gives CDR1 MGHDK, CDR2 SYGVNS. The CDR3 spans 15 residues.

The chain has TRBV30 and TRBJ2-7, with 9 bases identical to TRBD1. The V gene end was trimmed by 6 bases and the J gene end by 3 bases; junction bases not matched to a gene: 9. CDR1 and CDR2 (germline): GTSNPN, SVGIG (reference sequence). The CDR3 contains 14 residues. The CDR3 nucleotides read TGTGCCTGTAAGGGCGGGACAGGGCGCTACGAGCAGTACTTC. It codes for CACKGGTGRYEQYF.

This sequence joins TRBV11-3 and TRBJ2-3; TRBD2 matches 14 bases. CDR1 and CDR2 from the germline V gene are SGHNT and YENEEA. This CDR3 region has 18 residues. V shed 6 bases, J shed 0 bases, and the junction held 8 bases outside the gene matches. CDR3 in amino acids: CASRTGTSGRASTDTQYF. For the CDR3, the DNA is TGTGCCAGCAGAACCGGGACTAGCGGGAGAGCGAGCACAGATACGCAGTATTTT.

V and J are TRBV20-1 and TRBJ2-5, with D hard to call. V was clipped by 6 bases and J by 9 bases, with 11 bases between them. The CDR3 is 10 amino acids. Looked up from germline, CDR1 is DFQATT and CDR2 is SNEGSKA (reference sequence). CDR3 protein: CSAHLGSQYF. The CDR3 DNA is TGCAGTGCCCACCTGGGGTCCCAGTACTTC.

The chain uses TRBV5-6 and TRBJ1-4; D unclear. The CDR3 is 16 amino acids. V was clipped by 0 bases and J by 0 bases, with 9 bases between them. Germline loops: CDR1 SGHDT, CDR2 YYEEEE. The CDR3 loop reads CASSLADPATNEKLFF. The CDR3 coding sequence is TGTGCCAGCAGCTTGGCAGATCCAGCAACTAATGAAAAACTGTTTTTT.

The chain couples TRBV6-5 to TRBJ2-2; D is uncertain. V was shortened by 0 bases and J by 1 base, with 9 bases between the two germline ends. Germline V gives CDR1 MNHEY, CDR2 SVGAGI. The CDR3 loop spans 16 amino acids. The CDR3 loop reads CASSYSGGMNTGELFF. The CDR3 nucleotides are TGTGCCAGCAGTTACTCTGGTGGGATGAACACCGGGGAGCTGTTTTTT.